A single sample gave rise to the 23 T cell receptor beta chains below, sequenced in a study of cytomegalovirus exposure and HLA in healthy donors. The primer mix had 60 Vbeta and 13 Jbeta primers. The method was immunoSEQ multiplex PCR; TCRdb's version includes in-frame clones alone and lacks a portion of them. The sample contains about 130,000 clones, 75% to 85% of which appear only once. The sequenced sample was PBMCs. The receptor source for this set is a man aged 35 to 55 in good health and CMV-seronegative.

The V gene is TRBV28, the J gene TRBJ2-1, with 8 bases fitting TRBD1. The germline gives CDR1 MDHEN, CDR2 SYDVKM. Germline trimming cut 5 bases from V and 15 bases from J; bases unmatched to any gene: 12. The CDR3 extends over 13 amino acids. The CDR3 DNA sequence: TGTGCCAGCAGTCCCGGGCCGGGACAGGTCCCGTTCTTC. Its protein is CASSPGPGQVPFF.

The genes are TRBV7-7 and TRBJ2-2; D is unclear. The CDR3 totals 14 residues. Trimming cost V 1 base and J 6 bases, with 9 bases left between them. Germline lookup yields CDR1 SSHAT and CDR2 FNYEAQ (reference sequence). CDR3 DNA: TGTGCCAGCAGCTTAGTCTTGGCCTCCGGGGAGCTGTTTTTT. Its translation: CASSLVLASGELFF.

The rearrangement links TRBV5-8 to TRBJ2-1, with D possibly being TRBD2 (5 bases). The germline V gene encodes CDR1 SGHTS and CDR2 YDEGEE. CDR3 length equals 16 residues. V was clipped by 0 bases and J by 9 bases, with 19 bases between them. CDR3 amino acids: CASSLVADSGSGEQFF. In nucleotides, the CDR3 is TGTGCCAGCAGCTTGGTTGCGGACTCGGGGTCGGGTGAGCAGTTCTTC.

The chain has TRBV18 and TRBJ2-3; TRBD2 aligns across 10 bases. This CDR3 is built from 16 residues. Germline V gives CDR1 KGHSH, CDR2 LQKENI. J lost 1 base, V lost 6 bases, and 7 bases had no gene match. The CDR3 nucleotides read TGTGCCAGCTCCCCTGCGAGCGGGAGGGGCACAGATACGCAGTATTTT. Translating it yields CASSPASGRGTDTQYF.

This clone was recorded once. This chain connects TRBV6-5 to TRBJ2-7; possibly TRBD1 for D (6 bases). Germline lookup yields CDR1 MNHEY and CDR2 SVGAGI. Trimming took off 0 bases at V and 2 bases at J, with 11 bases between the two ends. This CDR3 comprises 15 residues. The CDR3 DNA reads as TGTGCCAGCAGTTACTCAAACAGACAGGCCTACGAGCAGTACTTC. Translated, it gives CASSYSNRQAYEQYF.

This rearrangement joins TRBV6-5 to TRBJ2-3, with D perhaps TRBD1 (6 bases). This CDR3 is 14 amino acids long. Germline CDR1 is MNHEY and CDR2 is SVGAGI. V gave up 6 bases and J gave up 0 bases, with 10 bases separating them. In nucleotides, the CDR3 is TGTGCCAGCAGCGGACAGACTAGCACAGATACGCAGTATTTT. The encoded protein is CASSGQTSTDTQYF.

V is TRBV28 and J is TRBJ1-5; 9 bases align to TRBD1. The CDR3 totals 17 residues. CDR1 and CDR2 from the germline V gene are MDHEN and SYDVKM. V lost 2 bases and J lost 1; bases outside the gene matches: 6. DNA of the CDR3: TGTGCCAGCAGTTTACCGGGGACAGGGAGGAGCAATCAGCCCCAGCATTTT. This gives the protein CASSLPGTGRSNQPQHF.

V gene TRBV7-8 combines with J gene TRBJ2-4, with D perhaps matching TRBD2 (5 bases). CDR1 is SGHVS, CDR2 FQNEAQ, per germline. The CDR3 is made up of 15 amino acids. Trimming pared 5 bases from V and 6 bases from J, leaving 17 bases between. CDR3 residues: CASSNAPGMGNIQYF. As DNA, the CDR3 is TGTGCCAGCAGCAATGCCCCGGGGATGGGAAACATTCAGTACTTC.

In the case of this clone: Other DNA sequences in the same sample also yield this CDR3. The rearrangement uses TRBV10-3 and TRBJ1-5; D is unclear. The V end lost 0 bases, the J end lost 2 bases, and 8 bases lay between the germline ends. CDR1 is ENHRY and CDR2 is SYGVKD in the germline V gene. The CDR3 consists of 15 residues. CDR3 in amino acids: CAISESTGGNQPQHF. CDR3 sequence (DNA): TGTGCCATCAGTGAGTCAACTGGAGGCAATCAGCCCCAGCATTTT.

This chain uses TRBV28 with TRBJ1-4, with 7 bases lining up with TRBD1. Germline lookup yields CDR1 MDHEN and CDR2 SYDVKM. V lost 5 bases, J lost 8 bases, and 11 bases stayed unmatched. The CDR3 covers 15 residues. As DNA, the CDR3 is TGTGCCAGCAGTCCTTCGACAGGGTTGAGAGAAAAACTGTTTTTT. It yields the protein CASSPSTGLREKLFF. The variable domain in full, with the rest retrieved from reference TRBV28 and TRBJ1-4, is DVKVTQSSRYLVKRTGEKVFLECVQDMDHENMFWYRQDPGLGLRLIYFSYDVKMKEKGDIPEGYSVSREKKERFSLILESASTNQTSMYLCASSPSTGLREKLFFGSGTQLSVL.

The sample holds a few counts of this clone. The J gene is TRBJ1-2, the V gene TRBV2, with D possibly TRBD1 on 6 matching bases. CDR3 length: 13 amino acids. Germline assignment: CDR1 SNHLY and CDR2 FYNNEI. The germline V and J ends were trimmed by 11 bases and 4 bases, with 17 bases remaining between them. The CDR3 here is CAAKGTKAYGYTF. The CDR3 coding sequence is TGTGCCGCCAAGGGGACAAAAGCCTATGGCTACACCTTC.

The chain is built from TRBV11-2 and TRBJ2-3, with D perhaps matching TRBD2 (5 bases). The germline V and J ends were trimmed by 1 base and 6 bases, with 8 bases remaining between them. There are 13 residues in the CDR3. CDR1 is SGHAT and CDR2 is FQNNGV in the germline V gene. The CDR3 nucleotides read TGTGCCAGCAGCTTAGTTTCGGGGGATACGCAGTATTTT. It encodes CASSLVSGDTQYF.

The J gene is TRBJ2-5, the V gene TRBV10-3, with unresolved D. The germline V gene encodes CDR1 ENHRY and CDR2 SYGVKD. V lost 8 bases to trimming and J lost 5 bases, with 15 bases between them. CDR3 length equals 13 residues. CDR3 region: CAISREVEETQYF. The CDR3 region has the DNA TGTGCCATCTCCCGAGAGGTGGAGGAGACCCAGTACTTC.

CDR3 nucleotides: TGTGCCAGCAGAGGGGCGGGAGGGTTCCAAGAGACCCAGTACTTC. It yields the protein CASRGAGGFQETQYF. The chain combines TRBV28 with TRBJ2-5, with 9 bases lining up with TRBD2. With V trimmed by 6 bases and J by 1 base, 6 bases remained unmatched. CDR1 and CDR2 from the germline V gene are MDHEN and SYDVKM. The CDR3 runs to 15 residues.

V gene TRBV9 combines with J gene TRBJ1-4, with unresolved D. Trimming left V 4 bases short and J 4 bases short, with 14 bases between. CDR1 and CDR2 from the germline V gene are SGDLS and YYNGEE. The CDR3 has 15 amino acids. For the CDR3, the DNA is TGTGCCAGCAGCACACGACCGGGTGGTAATGAAAAACTGTTTTTT. Its protein product is CASSTRPGGNEKLFF.

V gene TRBV28 combines with J gene TRBJ2-5; 8 bases are shared with TRBD2. The V gene end was trimmed by 2 bases and the J gene end by 3 bases; junction bases not matched to a gene: 5. Germline lookup yields CDR1 MDHEN and CDR2 SYDVKM. CDR3 length: 15 residues. The CDR3 DNA follows: TGTGCCAGCAGTTTAGGAGGAGCGGGGGAAGAGACCCAGTACTTC. Residues: CASSLGGAGEETQYF.

The chain couples TRBV27 to TRBJ1-5, with 7 nucleotides matching TRBD1. CDR1 and CDR2 from the germline V gene are MNHEY and SMNVEV (reference sequence). The CDR3 extends over 15 amino acids. The V segment lost 6 bases and the J segment 7 bases; nucleotides outside the gene matches: 12. CDR3 amino acids: CASRPGQNIGQPQHF. CDR3 coding DNA: TGTGCCAGCAGGCCGGGACAGAACATTGGGCAGCCCCAGCATTTT.

V and J are TRBV7-9 and TRBJ1-1, with D unclear. Germline V gene data show CDR1 as SEHNR and CDR2 as FQNEAQ (reference sequence). The CDR3 has 14 residues. Trimming stripped 5 bases from V and 3 bases from J, with 13 bases between. This CDR3 reads CASSPRTSYTEAFF. The CDR3 DNA follows: TGTGCCAGCAGCCCGAGAACCTCCTACACTGAAGCTTTCTTT.

For the CDR3, the DNA is TGTGCCAGCAGTAAAGGACTAGCGGCCTATGGCACCGGGGAGCTGTTTTTT. This codes for CASSKGLAAYGTGELFF. The J gene is TRBJ2-2, the V gene TRBV2; TRBD2 aligns across 10 bases. V trimming: 5 bases; J trimming: 4 bases; junction bases outside the gene matches: 10. The CDR3 is made up of 17 amino acids. The germline V gene has CDR1 SNHLY and CDR2 FYNNEI.

The rearrangement uses TRBV7-2 and TRBJ2-1; TRBD1 is a possible D gene (5 bases). The germline CDR1 and CDR2 sequences are SGHTA and FQGNSA. V dropped 5 bases and J dropped 0 bases, with 14 bases sitting between them. The CDR3 contains 16 residues. CDR3 in amino acids: CASSLMWGTSYNEQFF. CDR3 sequence (DNA): TGTGCCAGCAGCCTCATGTGGGGCACCTCCTACAATGAGCAGTTCTTC.

This clone was seen a single time. The chain uses TRBV4-2 and TRBJ1-4; 7 bases are shared with TRBD1. This CDR3 spans 17 amino acids. The ends lost 1 base at V and 0 bases at J; junction bases unmatched: 5. The germline V gene encodes CDR1 LGHNA and CDR2 YNFKEQ. The CDR3 loop is CASSQVEGAATNEKLFF. Here the CDR3 DNA reads TGTGCCAGCAGCCAAGTGGAGGGGGCCGCAACTAATGAAAAACTGTTTTTT.

The chain employs TRBV2 and TRBJ1-3; 7 bases agree with TRBD1. CDR1 is SNHLY and CDR2 is FYNNEI in the germline V gene. The CDR3 is 14 residues long. With 3 bases clipped from V and 6 bases from J, the junction kept 5 bases outside the gene matches. For the CDR3, the DNA is TGTGCCAGCAGTGAGGAGACAGGGTTAAACACCATATATTTT. This codes for CASSEETGLNTIYF.

V and J are TRBV4-2 and TRBJ2-5; 7 nucleotides agree with TRBD1. Germline CDR1 LGHNA, CDR2 YNFKEQ. The trim removed 3 bases at V and 6 bases at J, leaving 13 bases unmatched. The CDR3 is 16 amino acids. CDR3 sequence: CASSHQATGSEQTQYF. The CDR3 DNA follows: TGTGCCAGCAGCCATCAAGCGACAGGGAGCGAGCAGACCCAGTACTTC.